The clone carrying this T cell receptor (beta chain) was seen only a few times. Its target is unknown. At one end the junction does not follow the germline gene, possibly because of a read error. This record belongs to a study of cytomegalovirus exposure and HLA in healthy donors. Overall study findings and caveats: For most TCR beta V segments, an earlier analysis put the productive rate at about 90% or about 30% of the time. The authors listed over 150 TCR beta chains as cytomegalovirus-associated.

13 Jbeta primers and 60 Vbeta primers were used for the PCR. Original handling: Counted up in a later analysis, unique TCR beta chains came to some 80 million, with around 9.9 million shared. Clones were sequenced by immunoSEQ multiplex PCR, and TCRdb holds only the in-frame ones, with some missing. For V, J and clone size, that table is used; D and trimming come from the DNA. The top ten hold 3% to 4.5% of the sample, which has fewer than 45,000 clones, 60% to 75% seen once. The specimen sequenced was PBMCs. This clonotype was sampled from a man in his forties or fifties in good health and CMV-seronegative.

The CDR3: CASSSPPSDRAAW. The CDR3 DNA sequence: TGTGCCAGCAGCTCCCCACCTTCGGACAGGGCCGCTTGG. This chain connects TRBV7-2 to TRBJ1-1, with 8 bases identical to TRBD1. This CDR3 is 13 amino acids long. From germline, CDR1 is SGHTA and CDR2 FQGNSA.